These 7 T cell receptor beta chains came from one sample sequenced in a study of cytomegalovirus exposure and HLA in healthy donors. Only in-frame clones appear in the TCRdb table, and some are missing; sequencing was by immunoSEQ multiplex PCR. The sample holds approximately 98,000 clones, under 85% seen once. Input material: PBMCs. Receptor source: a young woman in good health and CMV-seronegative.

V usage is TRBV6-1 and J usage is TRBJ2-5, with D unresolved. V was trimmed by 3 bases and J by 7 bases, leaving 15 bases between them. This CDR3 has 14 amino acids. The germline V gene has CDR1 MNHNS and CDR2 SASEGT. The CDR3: CASSDGHGGWTQYF. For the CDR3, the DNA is TGTGCCAGCAGTGATGGGCACGGTGGTTGGACCCAGTACTTC.

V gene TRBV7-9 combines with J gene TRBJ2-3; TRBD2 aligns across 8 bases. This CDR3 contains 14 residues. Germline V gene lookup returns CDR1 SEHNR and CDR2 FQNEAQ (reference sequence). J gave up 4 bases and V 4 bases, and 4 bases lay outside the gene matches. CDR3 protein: CASSSGTRPDTQYF. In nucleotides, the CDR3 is TGTGCCAGCAGCTCCGGGACTAGGCCAGATACGCAGTATTTT.

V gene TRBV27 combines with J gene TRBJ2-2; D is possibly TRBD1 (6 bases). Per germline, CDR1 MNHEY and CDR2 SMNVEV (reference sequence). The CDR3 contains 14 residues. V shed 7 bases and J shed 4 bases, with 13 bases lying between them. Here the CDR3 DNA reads TGTGCCAGCAAACAGGGCTCGGTCACCGGGGAGCTGTTTTTT. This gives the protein CASKQGSVTGELFF.

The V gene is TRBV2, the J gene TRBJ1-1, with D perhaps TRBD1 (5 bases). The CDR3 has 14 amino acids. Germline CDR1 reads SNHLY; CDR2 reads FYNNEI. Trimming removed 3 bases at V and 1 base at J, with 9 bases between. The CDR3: CASSDVGGNTEAFF. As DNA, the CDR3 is TGTGCCAGCAGTGATGTCGGGGGGAACACTGAAGCTTTCTTT.

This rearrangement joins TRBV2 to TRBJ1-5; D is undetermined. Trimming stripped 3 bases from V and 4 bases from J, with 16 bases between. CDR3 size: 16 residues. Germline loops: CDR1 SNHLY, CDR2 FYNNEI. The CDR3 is CASSEDSGIGNQPQHF. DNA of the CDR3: TGTGCCAGCAGTGAGGATTCGGGAATCGGGAATCAGCCCCAGCATTTT.

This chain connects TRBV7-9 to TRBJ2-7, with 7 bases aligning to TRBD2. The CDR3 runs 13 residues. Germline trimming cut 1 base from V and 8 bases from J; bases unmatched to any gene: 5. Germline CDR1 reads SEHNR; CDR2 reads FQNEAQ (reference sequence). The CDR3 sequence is CASSLGEGRKQYF. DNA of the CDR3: TGTGCCAGCAGCTTAGGGGAGGGAAGGAAGCAGTACTTC.

CDR3 sequence: CASSYRGAPGELFF. Here the CDR3 DNA reads TGTGCCAGCAGTTACAGGGGAGCACCCGGGGAGCTGTTTTTT. The chain links TRBV27 to TRBJ2-2; 7 bases are shared with TRBD1. Germline CDR1 MNHEY, CDR2 SMNVEV (reference sequence). CDR3 length equals 14 residues. Trimming at V came to 4 bases and at J to 6 bases, leaving 5 bases not matched to a gene.